This TCR beta chain originates from a study of cytomegalovirus exposure and HLA in healthy donors. Study background: Researchers previously reported finding fewer than 140 million unique TCR beta sequences from about 200 million T cells.

This clone appeared once. The PCR contained 60 Vbeta and 13 Jbeta primers. In the original analysis: About 88 million unique TCR beta chains, 9.5 million to 11 million of them shared, were counted by a later analysis. The method was immunoSEQ multiplex PCR; TCRdb's version includes in-frame clones alone and lacks a portion of them. V and J calls and clone size come straight from that table; D and trimming were deduced from the DNA. The table has around 110,000 clones, around 66% seen once; the top ten hold 1.5% to 1.9%. V was trimmed by 0 bases and J by 7 bases, leaving 13 bases between them. Per the germline V gene, CDR1 is PRHDT and CDR2 is FYEKMQ (reference sequence). CDR3 length equals 15 residues.

This rearrangement joins TRBV13 to TRBJ1-5; D ambiguous. Sequenced material: PBMCs. This receptor was identified in a man between 18 and 35 years old in good health and CMV-seronegative. The chain's CDR3 is CASSLGRVREQPQHF. CDR3 DNA: TGTGCCAGCAGCTTAGGCCGTGTGCGGGAACAGCCCCAGCATTTT. Based on the CDR3 plus reference TRBV13 and TRBJ1-5, the full variable domain is AAGVIQSPRHLIKEKRETATLKCYPIPRHDTVYWYQQGPGQDPQFLISFYEKMQSDKGSIPDRFSAQQFSDYHSELNMSSLELGDSALYFCASSLGRVREQPQHFGDGTRLSIL.